Listed here are 2 T cell receptor beta chains from one sample, sequenced in a study of cytomegalovirus exposure and HLA in healthy donors. Profiled with immunoSEQ multiplex PCR; TCRdb holds only in-frame clones, not every one. The data show tens of thousands of clones, with around 90% seen just once and 3% to 4% held by the top ten. The sample consisted of PBMCs. These TCRs come from a woman between 18 and 29 years old in good health and CMV-seropositive.

A single count supports this clone. The chain links TRBV4-1 to TRBJ1-5, with 10 bases identical to TRBD1. Germline CDR1 reads MGHRA; CDR2 reads YSYEKL. V was pared by 1 base and J by 6 bases, with 9 bases of the junction left unmatched. The CDR3 is 17 amino acids. The CDR3 loop reads CASSQVGGTGAIQPQHF. For the CDR3, the DNA is TGCGCCAGCAGCCAAGTGGGCGGGACAGGGGCGATTCAGCCCCAGCATTTT.

Points on this clone: This sample includes further DNA sequences coding for the same CDR3. The CDR3 bases are TGTGCCAGCAGCGTAGAAGAGGGTGCTAATGAAAAACTGTTTTTT. It is translated as CASSVEEGANEKLFF. J is TRBJ1-4 and V is TRBV9, with unresolved D. V lost 0 bases and J lost 3, with 9 bases in between. Germline V gene data show CDR1 as SGDLS and CDR2 as YYNGEE. The CDR3 loop spans 15 amino acids.